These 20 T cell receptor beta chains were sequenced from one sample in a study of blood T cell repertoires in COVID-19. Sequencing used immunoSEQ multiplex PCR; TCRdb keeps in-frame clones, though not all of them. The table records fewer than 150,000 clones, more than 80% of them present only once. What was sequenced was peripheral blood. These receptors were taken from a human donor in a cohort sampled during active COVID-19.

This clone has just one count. In DNA form, the CDR3 reads TGTGCCAGCAGCCCAACCACAGGGGTAGGGGCCAACGTCCTGACTTTC. This encodes CASSPTTGVGANVLTF. The V call is TRBV11-3, the J call TRBJ2-6; 7 bases agree with TRBD1. This CDR3 has 16 residues. The germline V gene has CDR1 SGHNT and CDR2 YENEEA. V shed 5 bases, J shed 4 bases, and the junction held 8 bases outside the gene matches.

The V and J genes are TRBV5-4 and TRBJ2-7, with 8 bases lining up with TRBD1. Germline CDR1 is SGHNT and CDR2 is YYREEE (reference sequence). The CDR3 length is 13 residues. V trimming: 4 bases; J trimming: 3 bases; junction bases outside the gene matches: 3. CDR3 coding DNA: TGTGCCAGCAGCACGGACAGGGTCTACGAGCAGTACTTC. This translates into CASSTDRVYEQYF. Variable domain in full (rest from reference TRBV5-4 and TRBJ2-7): ETGVTQSPTHLIKTRGQQVTLRCSSQSGHNTVSWYQQALGQGPQFIFQYYREEENGRGNFPPRFSGLQFPNYSSELNVNALELDDSALYLCASSTDRVYEQYFGPGTRLTVT.

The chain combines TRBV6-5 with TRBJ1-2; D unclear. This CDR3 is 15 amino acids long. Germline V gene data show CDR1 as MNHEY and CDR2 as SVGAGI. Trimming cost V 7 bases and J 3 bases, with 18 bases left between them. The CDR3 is CASTGPRTRDYGYTF. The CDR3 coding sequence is TGTGCCAGCACCGGGCCCCGGACGAGGGACTATGGCTACACCTTC.

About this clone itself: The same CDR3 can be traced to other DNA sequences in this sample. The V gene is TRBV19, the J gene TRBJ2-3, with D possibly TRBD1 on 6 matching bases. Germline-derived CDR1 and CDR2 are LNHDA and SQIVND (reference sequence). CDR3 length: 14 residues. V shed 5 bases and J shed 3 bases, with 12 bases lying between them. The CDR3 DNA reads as TGTGCCAGTAGTTCCGGGACAAGGACAGATACGCAGTATTTT. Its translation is CASSSGTRTDTQYF.

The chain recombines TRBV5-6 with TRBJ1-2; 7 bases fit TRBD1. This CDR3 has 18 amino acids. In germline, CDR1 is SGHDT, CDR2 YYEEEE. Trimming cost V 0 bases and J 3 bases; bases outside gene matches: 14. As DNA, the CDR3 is TGTGCCAGCAGCTTGGCCCGGTCAGGGGGTTCGTTTGACTATGGCTACACCTTC. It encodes CASSLARSGGSFDYGYTF.

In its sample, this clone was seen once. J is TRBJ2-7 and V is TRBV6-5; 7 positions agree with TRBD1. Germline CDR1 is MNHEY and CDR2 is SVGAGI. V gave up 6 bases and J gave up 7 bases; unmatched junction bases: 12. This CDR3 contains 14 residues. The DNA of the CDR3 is TGTGCCAGCAGGTTAGGGACAGTCCCTACGGAGCAGTACTTC. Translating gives CASRLGTVPTEQYF.

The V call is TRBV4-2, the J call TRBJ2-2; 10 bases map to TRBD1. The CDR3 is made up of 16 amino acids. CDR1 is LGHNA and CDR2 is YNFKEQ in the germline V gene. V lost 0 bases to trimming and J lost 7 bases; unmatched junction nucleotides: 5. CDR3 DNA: TGTGCCAGCAGCCAAGATTCAGGACAGGGGGTCGGGGAGCTGTTTTTT. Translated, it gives CASSQDSGQGVGELFF.

CDR3 loop: CASSLLAGGRNGELFF. The CDR3 region has the DNA TGTGCCAGCAGCTTATTAGCGGGGGGGCGAAACGGGGAGCTGTTTTTT. This chain joins TRBV11-1 and TRBJ2-2; 11 bases align to TRBD2. In germline, CDR1 is SGHAT, CDR2 FQDESV (reference sequence). J gave up 7 bases and V 2 bases, and 6 bases lay outside the gene matches. The CDR3 totals 16 residues. Complete variable domain (other parts from reference TRBV11-1 and TRBJ2-2): EAEVAQSPRYKITEKSQAVAFWCDPISGHATLYWYRQILGQGPELLVQFQDESVVDDSQLPKDRFSAERLKGVDSTLKIQPAELGDSAMYLCASSLLAGGRNGELFFGEGSRLTVL.

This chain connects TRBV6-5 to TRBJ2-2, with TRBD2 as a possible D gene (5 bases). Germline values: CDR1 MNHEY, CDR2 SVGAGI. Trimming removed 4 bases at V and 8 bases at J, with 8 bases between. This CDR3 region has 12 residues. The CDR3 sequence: CASSFTGGELFF. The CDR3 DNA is TGTGCCAGCAGTTTTACGGGAGGGGAGCTGTTTTTT.

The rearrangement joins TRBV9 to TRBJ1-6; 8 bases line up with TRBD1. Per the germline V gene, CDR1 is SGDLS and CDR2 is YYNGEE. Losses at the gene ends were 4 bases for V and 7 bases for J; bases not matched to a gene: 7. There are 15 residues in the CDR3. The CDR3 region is CASSTRTGRNSPLHF. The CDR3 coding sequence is TGTGCCAGCAGCACTCGGACAGGGCGGAATTCACCCCTCCACTTT.

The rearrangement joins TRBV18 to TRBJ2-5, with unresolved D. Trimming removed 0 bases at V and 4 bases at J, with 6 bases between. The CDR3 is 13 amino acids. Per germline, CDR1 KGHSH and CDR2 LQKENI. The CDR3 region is CASSPPSIETQYF. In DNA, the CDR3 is TGTGCCAGCTCACCACCTAGCATAGAGACCCAGTACTTC.

CDR3 in DNA: TGCGCCAGCAGCTTGGCCGTTAGCGCCTCAAAGGAGCAGTTCTTC. It translates to CASSLAVSASKEQFF. The V and J genes are TRBV5-1 and TRBJ2-1; a possible D gene is TRBD2 (5 bases). Germline CDR1 is SGHRS and CDR2 is YFSETQ. The CDR3 has 15 amino acids. V was trimmed by 0 bases and J by 10 bases, leaving 17 bases between them.

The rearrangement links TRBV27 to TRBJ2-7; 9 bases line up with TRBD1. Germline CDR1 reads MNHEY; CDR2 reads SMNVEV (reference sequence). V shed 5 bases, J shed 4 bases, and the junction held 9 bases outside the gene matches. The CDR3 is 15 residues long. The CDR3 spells CASSPGTGPGYEQYF. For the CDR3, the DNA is TGTGCCAGCAGTCCGGGGACAGGGCCGGGGTACGAGCAGTACTTC.

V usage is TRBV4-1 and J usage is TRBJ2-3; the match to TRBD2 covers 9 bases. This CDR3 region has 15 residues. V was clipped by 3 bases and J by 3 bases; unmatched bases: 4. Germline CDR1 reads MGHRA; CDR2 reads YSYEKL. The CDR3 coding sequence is TGCGCCAGCAGCCAGGAGACTAGCGGTACAGATACGCAGTATTTT. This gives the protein CASSQETSGTDTQYF.

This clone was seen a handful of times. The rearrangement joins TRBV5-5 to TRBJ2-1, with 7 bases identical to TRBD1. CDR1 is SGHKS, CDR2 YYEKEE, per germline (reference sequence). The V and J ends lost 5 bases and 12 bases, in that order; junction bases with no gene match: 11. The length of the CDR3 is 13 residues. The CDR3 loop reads CASSSPGQLMQFF. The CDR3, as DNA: TGTGCCAGCAGTTCGCCGGGACAGCTTATGCAGTTCTTC.

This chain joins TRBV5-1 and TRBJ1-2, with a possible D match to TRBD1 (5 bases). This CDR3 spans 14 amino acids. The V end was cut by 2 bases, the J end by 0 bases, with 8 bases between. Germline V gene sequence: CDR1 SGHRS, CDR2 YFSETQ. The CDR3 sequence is CASSFPGPNYGYTF. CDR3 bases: TGCGCCAGCAGCTTCCCAGGGCCTAACTATGGCTACACCTTC.

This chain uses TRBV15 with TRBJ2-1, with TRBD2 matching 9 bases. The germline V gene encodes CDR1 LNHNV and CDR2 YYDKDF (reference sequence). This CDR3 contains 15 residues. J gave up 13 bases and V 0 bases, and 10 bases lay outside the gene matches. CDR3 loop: CATSRDYGSGGKQFF. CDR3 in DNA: TGTGCCACCAGCAGAGATTATGGTAGCGGGGGCAAACAGTTCTTC.

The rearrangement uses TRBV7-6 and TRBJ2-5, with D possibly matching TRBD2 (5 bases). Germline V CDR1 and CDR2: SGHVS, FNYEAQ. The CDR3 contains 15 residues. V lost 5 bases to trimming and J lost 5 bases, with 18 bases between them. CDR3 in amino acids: CASSIPGLPGETQYF. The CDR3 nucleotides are TGTGCCAGCAGCATCCCGGGGTTGCCGGGTGAGACCCAGTACTTC.

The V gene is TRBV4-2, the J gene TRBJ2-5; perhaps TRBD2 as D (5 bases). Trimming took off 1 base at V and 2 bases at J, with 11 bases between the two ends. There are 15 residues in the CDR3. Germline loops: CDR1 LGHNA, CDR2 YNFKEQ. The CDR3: CASSQVPGKQETQYF. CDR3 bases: TGTGCCAGCAGCCAAGTCCCCGGGAAACAAGAGACCCAGTACTTC.

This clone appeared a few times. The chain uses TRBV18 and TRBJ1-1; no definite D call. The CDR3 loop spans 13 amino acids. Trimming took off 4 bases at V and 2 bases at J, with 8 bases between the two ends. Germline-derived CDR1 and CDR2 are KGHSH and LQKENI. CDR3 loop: CASSRTANTEAFF. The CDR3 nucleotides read TGTGCCAGCTCACGAACAGCTAACACTGAAGCTTTCTTT.